Following are 3 T cell receptor beta chains from one sample sequenced in a study of control samples from healthy donors and cancer patients. The repertoire was sequenced with immunoSEQ multiplex PCR; TCRdb's copy has only in-frame clones and lacks some. The sample carries about 150,000 clones, approximately 94% recorded once. Source material: blood. The receptors come from a man aged 35 to 55 in good health.

This clone was seen a single time. This rearrangement joins TRBV5-1 to TRBJ2-7; TRBD1 matches at 7 bases. The germline gives CDR1 SGHRS, CDR2 YFSETQ. Trimming took 5 bases from V and 0 from J; bases not matched to a gene: 5. This CDR3 region has 14 residues. CDR3: CASRGTEISYEQYF. The CDR3 DNA is TGCGCCAGCAGAGGGACAGAGATCTCCTACGAGCAGTACTTC.

In this sample, this clone turned up once. The V call is TRBV18, the J call TRBJ1-2; 11 nucleotides align to TRBD1. The CDR3 totals 15 residues. The V segment lost 3 bases and the J segment 8 bases; nucleotides outside the gene matches: 8. Germline loops: CDR1 KGHSH, CDR2 LQKENI. In nucleotides, the CDR3 is TGTGCCAGCTCACCCCCCGGGACAGGGGGACTCGGCTACACCTTC. Residues: CASSPPGTGGLGYTF.

The chain employs TRBV20-1 and TRBJ1-1, with a possible D match to TRBD1 (5 bases). The length of the CDR3 is 11 residues. Trimming stripped 5 bases from V and 6 bases from J, with 10 bases between. Germline V gene sequence: CDR1 DFQATT, CDR2 SNEGSKA (reference sequence). The CDR3 bases are TGCAGTGCTGACAGCTTAGCTGAAGCTTTCTTT. Its translation: CSADSLAEAFF.